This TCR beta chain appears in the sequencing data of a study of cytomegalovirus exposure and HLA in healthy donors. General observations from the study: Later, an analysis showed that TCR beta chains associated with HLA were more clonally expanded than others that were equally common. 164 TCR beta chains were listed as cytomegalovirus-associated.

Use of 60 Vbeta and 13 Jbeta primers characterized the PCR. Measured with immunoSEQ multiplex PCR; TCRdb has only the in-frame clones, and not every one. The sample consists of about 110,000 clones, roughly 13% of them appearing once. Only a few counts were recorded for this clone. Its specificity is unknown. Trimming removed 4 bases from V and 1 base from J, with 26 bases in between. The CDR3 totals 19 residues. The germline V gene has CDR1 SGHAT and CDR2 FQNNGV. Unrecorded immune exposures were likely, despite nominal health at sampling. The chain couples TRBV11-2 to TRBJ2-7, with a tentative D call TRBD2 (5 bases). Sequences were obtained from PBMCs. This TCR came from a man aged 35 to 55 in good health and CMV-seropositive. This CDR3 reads CASSSSGMWSGPASYEQYF. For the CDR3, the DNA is TGTGCCAGCAGCTCGAGCGGTATGTGGTCCGGGCCAGCTTCCTACGAGCAGTACTTC.